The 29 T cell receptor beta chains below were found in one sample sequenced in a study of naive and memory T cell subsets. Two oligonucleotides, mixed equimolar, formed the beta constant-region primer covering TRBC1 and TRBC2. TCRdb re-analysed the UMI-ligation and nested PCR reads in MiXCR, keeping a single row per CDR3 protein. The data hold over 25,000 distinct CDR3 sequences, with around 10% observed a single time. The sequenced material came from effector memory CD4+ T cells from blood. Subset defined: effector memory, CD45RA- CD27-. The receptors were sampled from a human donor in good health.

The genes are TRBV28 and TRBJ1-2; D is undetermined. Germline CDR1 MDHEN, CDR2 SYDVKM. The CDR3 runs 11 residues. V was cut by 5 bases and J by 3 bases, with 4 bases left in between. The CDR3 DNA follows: TGTGCCAGCAGTATTGACTATGGCTACACCTTC. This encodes CASSIDYGYTF.

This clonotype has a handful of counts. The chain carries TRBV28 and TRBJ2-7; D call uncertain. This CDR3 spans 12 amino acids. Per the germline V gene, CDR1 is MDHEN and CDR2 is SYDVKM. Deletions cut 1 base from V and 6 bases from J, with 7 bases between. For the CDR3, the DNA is TGTGCCAGCAGTTTATTGCGTGGCGAGCAGTACTTC. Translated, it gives CASSLLRGEQYF.

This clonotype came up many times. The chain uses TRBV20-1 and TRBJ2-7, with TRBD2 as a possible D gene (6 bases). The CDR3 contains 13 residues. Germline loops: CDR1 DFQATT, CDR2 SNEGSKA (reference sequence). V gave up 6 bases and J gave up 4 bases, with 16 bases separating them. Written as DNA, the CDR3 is TGCAGTGCCCGCGGGGCCTATATATACGAGCAGTACTTC. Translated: CSARGAYIYEQYF.

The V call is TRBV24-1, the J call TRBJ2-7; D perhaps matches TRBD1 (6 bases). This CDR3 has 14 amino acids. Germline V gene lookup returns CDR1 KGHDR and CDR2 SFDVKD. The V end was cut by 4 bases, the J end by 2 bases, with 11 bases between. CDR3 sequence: CATSDSTGPYEQYF. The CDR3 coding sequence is TGTGCCACCAGTGACTCGACAGGTCCCTACGAGCAGTACTTC.

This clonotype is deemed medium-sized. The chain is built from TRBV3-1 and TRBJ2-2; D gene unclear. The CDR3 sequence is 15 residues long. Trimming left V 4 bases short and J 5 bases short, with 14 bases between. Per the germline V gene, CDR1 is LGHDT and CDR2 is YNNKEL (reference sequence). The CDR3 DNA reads TGTGCCAGCAGCCCCCAAGGGCAGATTACCGGGGAGCTGTTTTTT. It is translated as CASSPQGQITGELFF.

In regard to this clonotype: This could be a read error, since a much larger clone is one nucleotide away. CDR3 sequence reads: CSAIVQGAPSNSPLHF. The CDR3 DNA sequence: TGCAGTGCTATAGTGCAGGGGGCTCCGAGTAATTCACCCCTCCACTTT. The chain has TRBV20-1 and TRBJ1-6; TRBD1 matches 8 bases. With 4 bases clipped from V and 6 bases from J, the junction kept 11 bases outside the gene matches. This CDR3 region has 16 residues. The germline gives CDR1 DFQATT, CDR2 SNEGSKA (reference sequence).

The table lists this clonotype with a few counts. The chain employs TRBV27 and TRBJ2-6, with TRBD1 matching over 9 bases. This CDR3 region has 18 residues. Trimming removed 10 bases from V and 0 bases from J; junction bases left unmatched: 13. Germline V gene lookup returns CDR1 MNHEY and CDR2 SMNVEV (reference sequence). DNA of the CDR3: TGTGCCACCAAAACATCGAGGGACAGGGTCTCTGGGGCCAACGTCCTGACTTTC. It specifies CATKTSRDRVSGANVLTF.

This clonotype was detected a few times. CDR3 in DNA: TGTGCCAGCAGCCAAGCGTCGCGTGGTGAGCAGTTCTTC. Its translation: CASSQASRGEQFF. The V gene is TRBV3-1, the J gene TRBJ2-1; D is unclear. The germline gives CDR1 LGHDT, CDR2 YNNKEL (reference sequence). The V end was cut by 1 base, the J end by 9 bases, with 10 bases between. The CDR3 runs to 13 residues.

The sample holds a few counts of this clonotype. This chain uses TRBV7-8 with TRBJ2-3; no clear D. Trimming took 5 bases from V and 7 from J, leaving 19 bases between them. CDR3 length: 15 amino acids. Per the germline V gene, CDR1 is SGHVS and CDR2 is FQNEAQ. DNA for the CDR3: TGTGCCAGCAGCCCCCGGTGGGCAGAGACAAATACGCAGTATTTT. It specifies CASSPRWAETNTQYF. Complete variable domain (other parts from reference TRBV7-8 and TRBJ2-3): GAGVSQSPRYKVAKRGQDVALRCDPISGHVSLFWYQQALGQGPEFLTYFQNEAQLDKSGLPSDRFFAERPEGSVSTLKIQRTQQEDSAVYLCASSPRWAETNTQYFGPGTRLTVL.

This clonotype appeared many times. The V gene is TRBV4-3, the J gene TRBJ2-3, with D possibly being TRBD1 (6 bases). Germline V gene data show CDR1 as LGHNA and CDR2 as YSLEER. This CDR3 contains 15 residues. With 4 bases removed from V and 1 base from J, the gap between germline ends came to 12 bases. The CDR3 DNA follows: TGCGCCAGCAGCCTGTTGGGGGCGCGCACAGATACGCAGTATTTT. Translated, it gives CASSLLGARTDTQYF.

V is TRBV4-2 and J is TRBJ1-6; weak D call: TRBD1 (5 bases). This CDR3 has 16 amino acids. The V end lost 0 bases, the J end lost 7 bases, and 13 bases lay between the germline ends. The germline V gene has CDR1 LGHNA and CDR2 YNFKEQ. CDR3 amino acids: CASSQEVKGLNSPLHF. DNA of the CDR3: TGTGCCAGCAGCCAAGAGGTGAAGGGGTTAAATTCACCCCTCCACTTT.

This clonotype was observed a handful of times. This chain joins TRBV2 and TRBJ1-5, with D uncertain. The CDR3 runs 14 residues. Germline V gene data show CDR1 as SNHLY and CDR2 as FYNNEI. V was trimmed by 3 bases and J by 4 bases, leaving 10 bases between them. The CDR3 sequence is CASSDVLVNQPQHF. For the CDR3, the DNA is TGTGCCAGCAGTGATGTTCTTGTTAATCAGCCCCAGCATTTT.

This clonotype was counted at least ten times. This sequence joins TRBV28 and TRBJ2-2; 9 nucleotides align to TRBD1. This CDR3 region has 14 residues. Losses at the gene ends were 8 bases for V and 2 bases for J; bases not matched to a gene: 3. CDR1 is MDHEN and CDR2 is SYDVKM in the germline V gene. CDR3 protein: CASRGQGNTGELFF. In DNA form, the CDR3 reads TGTGCCAGCCGGGGACAGGGTAACACCGGGGAGCTGTTTTTT.

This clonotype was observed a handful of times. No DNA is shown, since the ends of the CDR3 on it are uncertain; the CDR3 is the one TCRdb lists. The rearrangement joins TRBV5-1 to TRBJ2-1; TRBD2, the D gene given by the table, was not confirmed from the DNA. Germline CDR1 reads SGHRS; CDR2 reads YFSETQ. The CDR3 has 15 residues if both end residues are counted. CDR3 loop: CASSRAGDFGNEQFF.

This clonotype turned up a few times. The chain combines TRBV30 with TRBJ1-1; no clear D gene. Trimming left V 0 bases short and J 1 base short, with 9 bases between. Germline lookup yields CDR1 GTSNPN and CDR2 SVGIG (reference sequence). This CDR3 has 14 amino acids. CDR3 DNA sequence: TGTGCCTGGAGTGTTCTGACCCCGAACACTGAAGCTTTCTTT. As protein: CAWSVLTPNTEAFF.

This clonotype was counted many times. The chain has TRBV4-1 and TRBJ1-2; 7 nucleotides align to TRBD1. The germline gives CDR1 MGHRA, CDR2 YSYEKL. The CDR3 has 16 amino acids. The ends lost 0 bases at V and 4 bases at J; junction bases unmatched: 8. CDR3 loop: CASSQETTGVAYGYTF. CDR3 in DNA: TGCGCCAGCAGCCAAGAGACTACAGGGGTGGCCTATGGCTACACCTTC.

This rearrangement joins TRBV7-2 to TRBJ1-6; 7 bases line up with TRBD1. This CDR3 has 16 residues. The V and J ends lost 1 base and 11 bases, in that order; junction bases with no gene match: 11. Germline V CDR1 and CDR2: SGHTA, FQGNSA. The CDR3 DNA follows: TGTGCCAGCAGCTTAGGGGTGTATAGACAGGGAGCACCCCTCCACTTT. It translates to CASSLGVYRQGAPLHF.

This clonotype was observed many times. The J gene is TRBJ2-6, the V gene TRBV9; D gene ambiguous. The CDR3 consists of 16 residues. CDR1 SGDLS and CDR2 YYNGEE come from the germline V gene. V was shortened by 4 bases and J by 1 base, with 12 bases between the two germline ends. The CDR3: CASSPLPRSGANVLTF. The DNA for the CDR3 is TGTGCCAGCAGCCCACTTCCCAGATCTGGGGCCAACGTCCTGACTTTC.

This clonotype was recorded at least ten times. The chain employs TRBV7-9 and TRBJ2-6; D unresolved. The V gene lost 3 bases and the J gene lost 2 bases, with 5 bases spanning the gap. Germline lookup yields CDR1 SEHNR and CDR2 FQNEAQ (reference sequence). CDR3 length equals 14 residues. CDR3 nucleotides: TGTGCCAGCAGCTTTGGGGCTGGGGCCAACGTCCTGACTTTC. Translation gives CASSFGAGANVLTF.

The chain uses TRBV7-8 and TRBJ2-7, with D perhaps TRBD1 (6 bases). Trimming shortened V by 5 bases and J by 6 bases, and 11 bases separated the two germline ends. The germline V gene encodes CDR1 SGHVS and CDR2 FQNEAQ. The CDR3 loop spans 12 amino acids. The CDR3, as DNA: TGTGCCAGCAGCCCAGACAGGTTCGAGCAGTACTTC. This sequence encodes CASSPDRFEQYF.

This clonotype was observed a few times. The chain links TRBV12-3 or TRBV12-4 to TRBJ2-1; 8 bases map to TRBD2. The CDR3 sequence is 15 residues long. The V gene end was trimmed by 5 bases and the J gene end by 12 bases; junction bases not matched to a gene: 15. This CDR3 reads CASSPLAVLQRGQFF. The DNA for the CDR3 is TGTGCCAGCAGTCCACTAGCGGTTCTTCAACGCGGGCAGTTCTTC.

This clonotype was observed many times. The CDR3 loop reads CASSPTWDGQSKSYNEQFF. CDR3 DNA sequence: TGTGCCAGCAGCCCAACCTGGGACGGCCAAAGTAAATCCTACAATGAGCAGTTCTTC. The chain joins TRBV6-2 or TRBV6-3 to TRBJ2-1; D tentatively fits TRBD1 or TRBD2 (5 bases each). The V end was cut by 6 bases, the J end by 1 base, with 25 bases between. Germline CDR1 is MNHEY and CDR2 is SVGEGT. The CDR3 sequence is 19 residues long.

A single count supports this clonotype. CDR3 loop: CASGSTGTEQYF. The CDR3 DNA follows: TGTGCCAGCGGTTCGACAGGAACCGAGCAGTACTTC. The J gene is TRBJ2-7, the V gene TRBV6-2 or TRBV6-3; D possibly corresponds to TRBD1 (6 bases). V lost 8 bases and J 6 bases, leaving 14 bases between the germline ends. Germline V gene lookup returns CDR1 MNHEY and CDR2 SVGEGT. The CDR3 consists of 12 residues.

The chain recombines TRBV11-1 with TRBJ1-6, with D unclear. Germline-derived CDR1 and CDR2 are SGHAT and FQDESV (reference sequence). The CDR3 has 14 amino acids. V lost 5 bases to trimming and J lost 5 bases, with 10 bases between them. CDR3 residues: CASSTDPNNSPLHF. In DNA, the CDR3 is TGTGCCAGCAGCACAGATCCCAATAATTCACCCCTCCACTTT.

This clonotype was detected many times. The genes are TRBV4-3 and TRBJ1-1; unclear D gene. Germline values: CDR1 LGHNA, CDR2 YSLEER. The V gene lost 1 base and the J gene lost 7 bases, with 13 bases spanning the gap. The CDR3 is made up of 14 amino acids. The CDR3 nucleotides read TGCGCCAGCAGCCAAGGGAGGATGGCCGTTGAAGCTTTCTTT. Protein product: CASSQGRMAVEAFF.

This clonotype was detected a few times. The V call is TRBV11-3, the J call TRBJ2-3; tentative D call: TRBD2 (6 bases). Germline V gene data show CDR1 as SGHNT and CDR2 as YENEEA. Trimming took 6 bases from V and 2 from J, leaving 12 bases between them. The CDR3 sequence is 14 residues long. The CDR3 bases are TGTGCCAGCAGTAAGGGGAGGACCACAGATACGCAGTATTTT. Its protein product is CASSKGRTTDTQYF.

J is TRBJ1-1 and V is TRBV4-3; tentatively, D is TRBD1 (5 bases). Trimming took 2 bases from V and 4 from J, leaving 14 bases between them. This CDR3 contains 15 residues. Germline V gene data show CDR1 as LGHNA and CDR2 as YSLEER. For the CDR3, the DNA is TGCGCCAGCAGCCAATTTCATGCAGGGCCCACTGAAGCTTTCTTT. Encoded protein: CASSQFHAGPTEAFF.

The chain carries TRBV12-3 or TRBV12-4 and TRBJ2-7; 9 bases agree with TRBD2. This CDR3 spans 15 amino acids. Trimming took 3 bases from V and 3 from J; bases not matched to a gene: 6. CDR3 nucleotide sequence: TGTGCCAGCAGTTTCGCCGCGGGGGGGTTCTACGAGCAGTACTTC. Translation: CASSFAAGGFYEQYF.

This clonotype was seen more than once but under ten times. The CDR3 sequence is CASSSTTSYEQYF. Here the CDR3 DNA reads TGTGCCAGCAGTTCCACTACCTCCTACGAGCAGTACTTC. The chain joins TRBV6-1 to TRBJ2-7; D is unresolved. Germline assignment: CDR1 MNHNS and CDR2 SASEGT. The CDR3 runs 13 residues. Trimming left V 5 bases short and J 0 bases short, with 8 bases between.